The 29 T cell receptor beta chains in this list originate from one sample, sequenced in a study of Graves' ophthalmopathy and Graves' hyperthyroidism. As the template, RNA transcripts were used to amplify TCR beta CDR3 regions. First-round RT-PCR used HTBI primers; second-round multiplex PCR followed. One entry per CDR3 protein results from TCRdb running MiXCR on the multiplex PCR reads. The table lists about 620,000 distinct CDR3 sequences, 22% of them singletons. Sequencing was performed on peripheral blood. The receptor set was obtained from a young woman with stable Graves' hyperthyroidism. Some clones in this sample may be carry-over from other donors' samples.

The genes are TRBV7-2 and TRBJ1-2; possibly TRBD1 for D (5 bases). The germline gives CDR1 SGHTA, CDR2 FQGNSA. The CDR3 sequence is 15 residues long. V was shortened by 5 bases and J by 2 bases, with 15 bases between the two germline ends. CDR3 sequence: CASSLGWDGNYGYTF. CDR3 nucleotides: TGTGCCAGCAGCCTAGGTTGGGACGGAAACTATGGCTACACCTTC.

This clonotype was seen a handful of times. The DNA for the CDR3 is TGTGCCAGCAGCCAAGATAGTAGCAACGGAATCTACGAGCAGTACTTC. The encoded protein is CASSQDSSNGIYEQYF. The rearrangement joins TRBV3-1 to TRBJ2-7; D is undetermined. The CDR3 covers 16 residues. Trimming took off 0 bases at V and 3 bases at J, with 15 bases between the two ends. Looked up from germline, CDR1 is LGHDT and CDR2 is YNNKEL (reference sequence).

The chain uses TRBV5-1 and TRBJ2-5; D uncertain. Germline V gives CDR1 SGHRS, CDR2 YFSETQ. The V end was cut by 3 bases, the J end by 5 bases, with 11 bases between. This CDR3 spans 13 amino acids. The CDR3 here is CASSSVATETQYF. CDR3 coding DNA: TGCGCCAGCAGCTCGGTCGCGACGGAGACCCAGTACTTC.

There are many counts of this clonotype. This chain uses TRBV12-3 or TRBV12-4 with TRBJ1-1; D possibly corresponds to TRBD1 (5 bases). The CDR3 runs to 15 residues. V was shortened by 2 bases and J by 3 bases, with 13 bases between the two germline ends. The CDR3 DNA follows: TGTGCCAGCAGTTTATCCCAGGGTAGGCACACTGAAGCTTTCTTT. Amino acid sequence: CASSLSQGRHTEAFF.

The chain couples TRBV6-1 to TRBJ2-3, with 11 bases aligning to TRBD1. This CDR3 comprises 15 residues. Germline V gives CDR1 MNHNS, CDR2 SASEGT. V was pared by 6 bases and J by 5 bases, with 7 bases of the junction left unmatched. In DNA, the CDR3 is TGTGCCAGCAGCCCCGGGACAGGGGGAGTAGATACGCAGTATTTT. Translation gives CASSPGTGGVDTQYF.

This sequence joins TRBV11-2 and TRBJ2-7; D could derive from TRBD1 or TRBD2 (5 bases each). The CDR3 covers 17 residues. The V and J ends lost 2 bases and 7 bases respectively, with 24 bases between them. Germline V gene sequence: CDR1 SGHAT, CDR2 FQNNGV. The CDR3 nucleotides are TGTGCCAGCAGCTTAAAAGCTGGCGGTGCGGGTGGGGGTGAGCAGTACTTC. Protein product: CASSLKAGGAGGGEQYF.

The chain couples TRBV9 to TRBJ2-5, with unresolved D. Trimming took 0 bases from V and 5 from J, leaving 8 bases between them. Per the germline V gene, CDR1 is SGDLS and CDR2 is YYNGEE. This CDR3 has 13 residues. CDR3 in DNA: TGTGCCAGCAGCGTAGCTAATTGGGAGACCCAGTACTTC. It specifies CASSVANWETQYF.

A few counts support this clonotype. The rearrangement joins TRBV6-4 to TRBJ1-6, with 10 bases matching TRBD1. V lost 7 bases and J lost 9; bases outside the gene matches: 6. Germline V gene lookup returns CDR1 MRHNA and CDR2 SNTAGT. This CDR3 spans 14 amino acids. CDR3 amino acids: CASTRQGAVSPLHF. The CDR3 DNA follows: TGTGCCAGCACCCGACAGGGGGCCGTTTCACCCCTCCACTTT.

The sample holds a few counts of this clonotype. V is TRBV30 and J is TRBJ1-1; D not certain. Trimming shortened V by 1 base and J by 4 bases, and 13 bases separated the two germline ends. This CDR3 is 14 amino acids long. CDR1 is GTSNPN, CDR2 SVGIG, per germline (reference sequence). The CDR3 loop is CAWSEQRKITEAFF. The DNA of the CDR3 is TGTGCCTGGAGTGAACAGAGGAAGATCACTGAAGCTTTCTTT.

DNA of the CDR3: TGTGCCAGCAGCCCCCGGGCGGGAGGTGGAGAGACCCAGTACTTC. It specifies CASSPRAGGGETQYF. The chain combines TRBV9 with TRBJ2-5; TRBD2 matches at 8 bases. CDR3 length: 15 amino acids. Germline V gene sequence: CDR1 SGDLS, CDR2 YYNGEE. V gave up 4 bases and J gave up 4 bases; unmatched junction bases: 9.

This clonotype has a handful of counts. The rearrangement joins TRBV7-2 to TRBJ2-7, with D perhaps given as TRBD1 or TRBD2 (5 bases each). Trimming stripped 2 bases from V and 5 bases from J, with 10 bases between. This CDR3 has 13 amino acids. From germline, CDR1 is SGHTA and CDR2 FQGNSA. The CDR3 reads CASSLSGDHEQYF. The CDR3 bases are TGTGCCAGCAGCTTATCCGGGGACCACGAGCAGTACTTC. The whole variable domain, filled in from reference TRBV7-2 and TRBJ2-7, reads GAGVSQSPSNKVTEKGKDVELRCDPISGHTALYWYRQSLGQGLEFLIYFQGNSAPDKSGLPSDRFSAERTGGSVSTLTIQRTQQEDSAVYLCASSLSGDHEQYFGPGTRLTVT.

This clonotype appeared many times. This chain's CDR3 is CASSESSGWREQYF. The DNA of the CDR3 is TGTGCCAGCAGTGAATCAAGCGGATGGAGGGAGCAGTACTTC. The chain recombines TRBV2 with TRBJ2-7, with TRBD2 as a possible D gene (5 bases). Per germline, CDR1 SNHLY and CDR2 FYNNEI. V was pared by 2 bases and J by 7 bases, with 15 bases between. There are 14 residues in the CDR3.

The chain couples TRBV7-2 to TRBJ1-5; tentative D call: TRBD1 (6 bases). V was trimmed by 5 bases and J by 6 bases, leaving 17 bases between them. CDR3 size: 15 residues. The V gene's germline CDR1 is SGHTA and CDR2 FQGNSA. The CDR3 protein is CASSPPPAGVQPQHF. The CDR3 DNA follows: TGTGCCAGCAGCCCGCCCCCGGCAGGGGTTCAGCCCCAGCATTTT.

This clonotype came up many times. This chain uses TRBV2 with TRBJ1-1, with D perhaps TRBD1 (5 bases). This CDR3 comprises 11 residues. V was clipped by 6 bases and J by 8 bases, with 10 bases between them. CDR1 is SNHLY, CDR2 FYNNEI, per germline. CDR3 amino acids: CASRPNREAFF. The CDR3 DNA is TGTGCCAGCAGACCAAACAGGGAAGCTTTCTTT.

The chain combines TRBV12-3 or TRBV12-4 with TRBJ2-7, with 13 bases lining up with TRBD2. This CDR3 has 15 residues. The V gene end was trimmed by 6 bases and the J gene end by 4 bases; junction bases not matched to a gene: 6. DNA for the CDR3: TGTGCCAGCAGACAGGGACTAGCGGGACTGTACGAGCAGTACTTC. This sequence encodes CASRQGLAGLYEQYF.

In this sample, this clonotype turned up many times. V and J are TRBV12-3 or TRBV12-4 and TRBJ1-5; 7 nucleotides agree with TRBD1. The CDR3 runs 14 residues. V trimming: 7 bases; J trimming: 1 base; junction bases outside the gene matches: 4. CDR3 nucleotide sequence: TGTGCCAGCACTAAACAGGGGAGCAATCAGCCCCAGCATTTT. It is translated as CASTKQGSNQPQHF.

This clonotype was recorded at least ten times. The genes are TRBV3-1 and TRBJ1-1; D may be TRBD1 (6 bases). This CDR3 contains 14 residues. Trimming shortened V by 4 bases and J by 3 bases, and 12 bases separated the two germline ends. Germline V CDR1 and CDR2: LGHDT, YNNKEL (reference sequence). CDR3 amino acids: CASSRPGHHTEAFF. The CDR3 bases are TGTGCCAGCAGCCGTCCGGGACACCACACTGAAGCTTTCTTT.

In its sample, this clonotype was seen many times. This chain uses TRBV5-1 with TRBJ2-7, with TRBD1 matching 9 bases. With V trimmed by 6 bases and J by 5 bases, 3 bases remained unmatched. Germline assignment: CDR1 SGHRS and CDR2 YFSETQ. The CDR3 spans 12 residues. The CDR3: CASKRDRDEQYF. CDR3 DNA sequence: TGCGCCAGCAAACGGGACAGGGACGAGCAGTACTTC.

This chain joins TRBV11-2 and TRBJ1-3; no clear D gene. V dropped 1 base and J dropped 3 bases, with 13 bases sitting between them. The CDR3 runs 16 residues. Germline V CDR1 and CDR2: SGHAT, FQNNGV. The CDR3 sequence is CASSLVFWGGGNTIYF. Here the CDR3 DNA reads TGTGCCAGCAGCTTAGTTTTTTGGGGTGGTGGAAACACCATATATTTT.

V gene TRBV20-1 combines with J gene TRBJ2-7; D not certain. The germline CDR1 and CDR2 sequences are DFQATT and SNEGSKA (reference sequence). The CDR3 has 12 residues. Trimming pared 4 bases from V and 9 bases from J, leaving 16 bases between. CDR3 loop: CSAKEYREWQYF. The CDR3 region has the DNA TGCAGTGCTAAGGAATACAGAGAGTGGCAGTACTTC.

This clonotype came up many times. The chain carries TRBV2 and TRBJ1-5, with a possible D match to TRBD1 (5 bases). Germline lookup yields CDR1 SNHLY and CDR2 FYNNEI. Trimming cost V 5 bases and J 10 bases, with 12 bases left between them. The length of the CDR3 is 12 residues. The CDR3 bases are TGTGCCAGCAGTCTTACTCAGGGACCCCAGCATTTT. Translated: CASSLTQGPQHF.

The V call is TRBV4-1, the J call TRBJ2-5; the D gene is possibly TRBD1 (5 bases). The V gene lost 0 bases and the J gene lost 4 bases, with 15 bases spanning the gap. In germline, CDR1 is MGHRA, CDR2 YSYEKL. The CDR3 loop spans 16 amino acids. The CDR3 region is CASSQENRWTGETQYF. The CDR3 DNA sequence: TGCGCCAGCAGCCAAGAGAACAGGTGGACGGGAGAGACCCAGTACTTC.

This clonotype was seen repeatedly, ten times or more. This chain connects TRBV9 to TRBJ2-7; D may be TRBD1 (6 bases). Trimming shortened V by 0 bases and J by 3 bases, and 10 bases separated the two germline ends. Germline CDR1 is SGDLS and CDR2 is YYNGEE. The CDR3 extends over 14 amino acids. The CDR3 DNA reads as TGTGCCAGCAGCGTAGGGCAGGGGCACTACGAGCAGTACTTC. Encoded protein: CASSVGQGHYEQYF.

This clonotype occurred a few times. The CDR3: CASSPGGGMAEAFF. The CDR3 DNA reads as TGTGCCAGCAGCCCAGGGGGCGGAATGGCTGAAGCTTTCTTT. The chain employs TRBV12-3 or TRBV12-4 and TRBJ1-1; 8 bases are a match to TRBD1. The J segment lost 6 bases and the V segment lost 6 bases, leaving 9 bases of the junction unmatched. There are 14 residues in the CDR3.

The table lists this clonotype with many counts. The rearrangement links TRBV5-4 to TRBJ2-4; D unresolved. The germline V gene has CDR1 SGHNT and CDR2 YYREEE (reference sequence). Trimming took off 0 bases at V and 4 bases at J, with 14 bases between the two ends. This CDR3 has 16 residues. In nucleotides, the CDR3 is TGTGCCAGCAGCTTGGAAGCGCCTACACAAAAAAACATTCAGTACTTC. Translated: CASSLEAPTQKNIQYF.

This clonotype was picked up many times. V is TRBV10-3 and J is TRBJ2-7; the D call may be TRBD1 or TRBD2 (5 bases each). From germline, CDR1 is ENHRY and CDR2 SYGVKD. The CDR3 covers 15 residues. V lost 2 bases and J lost 0, with 11 bases in between. This CDR3 is CAISETRDRSYEQYF. The CDR3 coding sequence is TGTGCCATCAGTGAGACTAGGGACCGCTCCTACGAGCAGTACTTC.

The chain links TRBV12-3 or TRBV12-4 to TRBJ1-5; the D is unclear. The CDR3 consists of 12 residues. Trimming left V 7 bases short and J 11 bases short, with 15 bases between. CDR3 nucleotide sequence: TGTGCCAGCAACGGTAAGGACGGAGCCCAGCATTTT. Residues: CASNGKDGAQHF.

The table lists this clonotype with many counts. V and J are TRBV12-3 or TRBV12-4 and TRBJ1-1; TRBD1 might be the D (5 bases). There are 14 residues in the CDR3. The V end was cut by 8 bases, the J end by 4 bases, with 17 bases between. CDR3 sequence: CASGTRDGGTEAFF. The CDR3 coding sequence is TGTGCCAGCGGCACCAGGGATGGGGGCACTGAAGCTTTCTTT.

This clonotype has more than one count but fewer than ten. This sequence joins TRBV19 and TRBJ1-1; D not resolved. Germline loops: CDR1 LNHDA, CDR2 SQIVND (reference sequence). The germline V and J ends were trimmed by 3 bases and 2 bases, with 10 bases remaining between them. The CDR3 has 14 amino acids. The CDR3 protein is CASSIKRVNTEAFF. The CDR3, as DNA: TGTGCCAGTAGTATTAAGAGGGTTAACACTGAAGCTTTCTTT.